These T cell receptor beta chains were read from a single sample in a study of T-cell memory formation after mild COVID-19. TCRdb re-called the 5' RACE reads through MiXCR, storing one row per CDR3 protein. The sample holds some 320,000 distinct CDR3 sequences, less than 20% seen once. The material sequenced was PBMCs or a T cell subset sorted from them (not recorded which). These receptors all stem from a man between 18 and 29 years old who had mild COVID-19 (a few samples of this study predate the infection). Cell type and time point are not known. Both conserved end residues are trimmed from each CDR3. A D gene is named only where the DNA matches it firmly.

V,D,J,CDR3
TRBV5-1,NA,TRBJ2-3,ASSQGLDRLADTQY
TRBV7-2,NA,TRBJ2-7,ASSLARWGKEQY
TRBV20-1,TRBD1,TRBJ2-7,SARVPDRGHEQY
TRBV2,TRBD1,TRBJ1-5,ASSVTGKSQPQH
TRBV24-1,TRBD2,TRBJ2-3,ATSDQRGGLTDTQY
TRBV10-2,TRBD2,TRBJ2-1,ASSAGLAGGPREQF
TRBV19,NA,TRBJ1-5,ASKEENQPQH
TRBV11-3,NA,TRBJ2-3,ASSLDKLGAGVITDTQY
TRBV20-1,TRBD2,TRBJ2-5,SARDPGEGQETQY
TRBV12-3/TRBV12-4,TRBD1,TRBJ1-5,ASSHRDSDQPKH
TRBV16,NA,TRBJ1-4,ASSQGHRSTNEKLF
TRBV7-9,NA,TRBJ1-6,ASSISTGYHSPLH
TRBV6-5,NA,TRBJ1-1,ASSYSDTNTEAF
TRBV5-1,TRBD1,TRBJ2-5,ASSSGTGVDTQY
TRBV5-1,NA,TRBJ1-1,ASSPPGTLRTALAEAF
TRBV5-1,NA,TRBJ1-1,ASSWNTGGTEAF
TRBV5-1,NA,TRBJ2-5,ASSLRVGGETQY
TRBV14,NA,TRBJ2-2,ASSQVRATGELF
TRBV6-2/TRBV6-3,NA,TRBJ2-5,ASSYGGRVAETQY
TRBV7-2,NA,TRBJ2-1,ASSSIQGNEQF
TRBV9,NA,TRBJ2-6,ASSVSSWGAASGANVLT
TRBV5-1,NA,TRBJ2-1,ASSLEGQGKF
TRBV19,NA,TRBJ2-6,ASSSRGSGANVLT
TRBV6-2/TRBV6-3,NA,TRBJ1-1,ASNTGPGTEAF
TRBV7-2,NA,TRBJ1-1,ASSASNTEAF
TRBV4-2,NA,TRBJ2-1,ASSQEGPRPEDEQF
TRBV3-1,NA,TRBJ2-1,ASSQGADREQF
TRBV5-1,NA,TRBJ2-6,ASRAGNSGANVLT
TRBV7-2,TRBD1,TRBJ2-3,ASSPDRAEDTQY
TRBV7-2,TRBD1,TRBJ1-3,ASSTDRFSGNTIY
TRBV7-9,NA,TRBJ2-7,ASSLAGDAYEQY
TRBV5-1,NA,TRBJ2-1,ASSPHANIGSYNEQF
TRBV9,NA,TRBJ2-6,ASSVVPGYSGANVLT
TRBV6-6,TRBD1,TRBJ1-6,ASITGEGSPLH
TRBV19,NA,TRBJ1-2,AGYRIRYGYT
TRBV30,NA,TRBJ1-1,AWSLGAEAF
TRBV2,TRBD2,TRBJ2-1,ASNYPSGGNNEQF
TRBV4-1,NA,TRBJ1-4,ASSRDKKTNEKLF
TRBV30,NA,TRBJ2-5,AWSAGVQETQY
TRBV7-9,TRBD1,TRBJ2-3,ASSLEGTGVADTQY
TRBV5-1,NA,TRBJ2-3,ASSLEPAPHDTQY
TRBV27,TRBD1,TRBJ2-7,ASSLWTGYEQY
TRBV12-3/TRBV12-4,NA,TRBJ1-1,ASRELHRTEAF
TRBV6-5,NA,TRBJ2-5,ASSYAGLGKTQY
TRBV7-2,NA,TRBJ1-1,ASSFGVRGAEAF
TRBV4-1,NA,TRBJ2-3,AKGDTQY
TRBV21-1,NA,TRBJ2-2,ASSRLNKRTNTGELF
TRBV7-2,NA,TRBJ1-2,ASSLNRAANYGYT
TRBV5-1,TRBD2,TRBJ2-3,ASSPSIAGFPDTQY